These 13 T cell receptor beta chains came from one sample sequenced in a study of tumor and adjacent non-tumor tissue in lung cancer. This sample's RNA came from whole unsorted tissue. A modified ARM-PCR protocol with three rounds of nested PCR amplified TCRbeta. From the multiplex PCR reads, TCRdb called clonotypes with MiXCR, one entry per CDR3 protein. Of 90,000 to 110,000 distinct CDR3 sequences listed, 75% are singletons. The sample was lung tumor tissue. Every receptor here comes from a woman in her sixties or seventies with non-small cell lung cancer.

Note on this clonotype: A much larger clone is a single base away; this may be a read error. The CDR3 region is CASSLYSVYELYF. The CDR3 DNA sequence: TGTGCCAGCAGTTTATACTCAGTCTACGAGCTGTACTTC. The chain is built from TRBV28 and TRBJ2-7; D remains ambiguous. The CDR3 runs to 13 residues. The germline V gene has CDR1 MDHEN and CDR2 SYDVKM.

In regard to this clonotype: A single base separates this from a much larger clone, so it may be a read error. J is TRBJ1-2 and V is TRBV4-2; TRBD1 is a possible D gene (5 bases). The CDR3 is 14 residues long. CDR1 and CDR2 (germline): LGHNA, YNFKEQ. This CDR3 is CASSQEDWDYGSTF. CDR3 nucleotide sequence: TGTGCCAGCAGCCAAGAGGACTGGGACTATGGCTCCACCTTC.

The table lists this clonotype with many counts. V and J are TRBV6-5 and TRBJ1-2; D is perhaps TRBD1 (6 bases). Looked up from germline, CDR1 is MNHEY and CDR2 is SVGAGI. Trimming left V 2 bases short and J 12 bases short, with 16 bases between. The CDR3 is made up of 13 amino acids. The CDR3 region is CASSYTQGLGDTF. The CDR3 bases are TGTGCCAGCAGTTACACACAGGGCCTTGGTGACACCTTC.

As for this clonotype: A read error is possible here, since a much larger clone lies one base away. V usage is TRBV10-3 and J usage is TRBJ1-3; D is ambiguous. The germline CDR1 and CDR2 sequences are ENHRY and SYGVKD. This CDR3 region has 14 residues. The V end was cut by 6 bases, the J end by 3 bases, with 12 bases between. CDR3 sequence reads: CAIRRTDNGNTIYF. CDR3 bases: TGTGCCATCAGGCGGACCGACAATGGAAACACCATATATTTT.

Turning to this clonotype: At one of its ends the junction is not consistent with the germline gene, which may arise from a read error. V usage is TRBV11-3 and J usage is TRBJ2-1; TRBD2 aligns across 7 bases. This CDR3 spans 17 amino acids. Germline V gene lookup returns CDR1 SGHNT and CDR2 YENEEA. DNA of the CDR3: TGTGCCAGCGGCTTAGAGTTGACTAGCAGGAGCCTCAATGAGCAGATCTTC. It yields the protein CASGLELTSRSLNEQIF. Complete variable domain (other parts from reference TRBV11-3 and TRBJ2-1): EAGVVQSPRYKIIEKKQPVAFWCNPISGHNTLYWYLQNLGQGPELLIRYENEEAVDDSQLPKDRFSAERLKGVDSTLKIQPAELGDSAVYLCASGLELTSRSLNEQIFGPGTRLTVL.

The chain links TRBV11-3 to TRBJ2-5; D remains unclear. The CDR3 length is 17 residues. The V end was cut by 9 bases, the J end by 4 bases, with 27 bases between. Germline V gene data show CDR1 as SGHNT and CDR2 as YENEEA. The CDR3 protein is CASSTKGGWVYRETQYF. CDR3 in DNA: TGTGCCAGTAGCACCAAAGGTGGATGGGTTTATCGAGAGACCCAGTACTTC.

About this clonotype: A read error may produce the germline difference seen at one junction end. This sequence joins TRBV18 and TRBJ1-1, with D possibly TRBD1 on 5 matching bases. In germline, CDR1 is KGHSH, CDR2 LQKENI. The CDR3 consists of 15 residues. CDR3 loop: CTSSPPSRANTEALF. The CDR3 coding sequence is TGTACCAGCTCACCACCGAGCAGGGCGAACACTGAAGCTCTCTTT.

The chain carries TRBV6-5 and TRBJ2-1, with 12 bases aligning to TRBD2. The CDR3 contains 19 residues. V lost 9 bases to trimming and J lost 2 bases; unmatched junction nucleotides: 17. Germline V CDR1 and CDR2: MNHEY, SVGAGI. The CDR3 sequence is CASRVLAGGLLHTYNEQFF. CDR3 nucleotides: TGTGCCAGTAGAGTACTAGCGGGGGGTCTCCTTCACACCTACAATGAGCAGTTCTTC.

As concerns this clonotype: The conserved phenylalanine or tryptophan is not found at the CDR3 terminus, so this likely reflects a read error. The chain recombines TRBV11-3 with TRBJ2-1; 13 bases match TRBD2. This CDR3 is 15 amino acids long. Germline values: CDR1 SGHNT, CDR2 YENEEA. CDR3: CASSAGTSGIDEQFL. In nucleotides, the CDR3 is TGCGCCAGCAGTGCCGGGACTAGCGGGATTGATGAGCAGTTCCTC.

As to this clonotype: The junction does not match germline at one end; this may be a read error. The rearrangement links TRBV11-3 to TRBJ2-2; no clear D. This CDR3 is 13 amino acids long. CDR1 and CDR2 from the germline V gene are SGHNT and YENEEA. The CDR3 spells CARSLVGSGELFF. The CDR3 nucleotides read TGTGCCAGGAGCTTAGTAGGGTCTGGAGAGCTGTTTTTT.

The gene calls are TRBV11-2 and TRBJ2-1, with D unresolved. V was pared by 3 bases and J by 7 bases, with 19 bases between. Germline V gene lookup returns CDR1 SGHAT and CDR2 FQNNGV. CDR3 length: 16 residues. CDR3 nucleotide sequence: TGTGCCAGCAGCTTTATTCCACGCTATCAACAGAATGAGCAGTTCTTC. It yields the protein CASSFIPRYQQNEQFF.

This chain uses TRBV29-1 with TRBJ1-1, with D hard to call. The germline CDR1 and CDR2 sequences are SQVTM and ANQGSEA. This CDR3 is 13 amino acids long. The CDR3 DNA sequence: TGCAGTGCCGTACTGGTATTGAACACTGAAGCTTTCTTT. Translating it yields CSAVLVLNTEAFF.

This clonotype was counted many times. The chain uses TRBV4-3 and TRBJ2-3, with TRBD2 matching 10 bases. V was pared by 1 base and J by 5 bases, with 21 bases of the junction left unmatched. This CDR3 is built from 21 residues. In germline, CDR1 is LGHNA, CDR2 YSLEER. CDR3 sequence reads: CASSQVLAAGTTSGVIDTQYF. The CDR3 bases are TGCGCCAGCAGCCAAGTACTAGCGGCGGGAACAACTAGCGGGGTCATAGATACGCAGTATTTT.